The clone carrying this T cell receptor (beta chain) was counted many times. The antigen is undetermined. Investigators amplified TCR beta CDR3 regions from RNA transcripts. A first-round RT-PCR used HTBI primers, followed by a second-round multiplex PCR. Each CDR3 protein gets one entry after TCRdb re-called the multiplex PCR reads with MiXCR. The sample has hundreds of thousands of distinct CDR3 sequences, 35% to 50% seen once. This sample is part of a study of Graves' ophthalmopathy and Graves' hyperthyroidism. This CDR3 is 14 amino acids long. V lost 3 bases to trimming and J lost 2 bases; unmatched junction nucleotides: 2. The germline V gene encodes CDR1 SQVTM and CDR2 ANQGSEA. Findings and limits, study-wide: Among thyroid clonotypes expanded above 0.001 frequency, most also appeared in blood. Ophthalmopathy cases were distinguished from stable hyperthyroidism by a 13-signature model, reaching 85% to 90% sensitivity and around 81% specificity.

The chain recombines TRBV29-1 with TRBJ2-2; 8 nucleotides align to TRBD1. This receptor was taken from an adult man with Graves' ophthalmopathy. The specimen was peripheral blood. In nucleotides, the CDR3 is TGCAGCGTTGAGGGACAGGCTAACACCGGGGAGCTGTTTTTT. Translating gives CSVEGQANTGELFF.